This TCR beta chain was sequenced during a study of CD8 T cells in ankylosing spondylitis. Study-wide results and limits: Matched ankylosing spondylitis synovial fluid reportedly contained a significantly enriched population of disease-linked clones. Earlier studies detected some motif variants in reactive arthritis synovial fluid and blood.

Comments on this clonotype: Its antigen is not known.

Making the TCR beta libraries involved quantitative 5'-RACE with molecular barcodes. Each CDR3 protein is one row after TCRdb ran MiXCR on the 5' RACE reads. The table lists fewer than 400,000 distinct CDR3 sequences, over 12% of them singletons. Germline trimming cut 5 bases from V and 10 bases from J; bases unmatched to any gene: 11. The CDR3 contains 13 residues. This sequence joins TRBV12-3 or TRBV12-4 and TRBJ2-7, with 7 bases fitting TRBD2. This TCR derives from a male donor with ankylosing spondylitis or in good health (not recorded which). Input material: blood, either unsorted or a sorted T cell fraction (not recorded which). The chain's CDR3 is CASSGSGTKKQYF. As DNA, the CDR3 is TGTGCCAGCAGTGGGTCCGGGACTAAGAAACAGTACTTC.